One and the same sample provided the 25 T cell receptor beta chains below, sequenced in a study of blood T cells in healthy people across ages. The use of a sample-barcoded 5' primer and a J-beta primer mix characterized a second PCR of roughly 7 to 11 cycles. TCRdb used MiXCR to reprocess the 5' RACE reads, holding one entry per CDR3 protein. The repertoire holds around 800,000 distinct CDR3 sequences, with about 55% as singletons. The sequenced material came from blood. The receptors derive from an elderly man in good health.

This clonotype was seen a handful of times. This sequence joins TRBV6-5 and TRBJ1-1; possibly TRBD1 for D (5 bases). The germline gives CDR1 MNHEY, CDR2 SVGAGI. The ends were cut back, 5 bases at V and 4 bases at J, with 17 bases in the middle. This CDR3 has 15 amino acids. CDR3 nucleotide sequence: TGTGCCAGCAGTAAGTACCCTCTGGGGCCCACTGAAGCTTTCTTT. This encodes CASSKYPLGPTEAFF.

The chain couples TRBV29-1 to TRBJ2-7; D remains ambiguous. V lost 0 bases and J 2 bases, leaving 11 bases between the germline ends. The CDR3 sequence is 14 residues long. Germline V gene data show CDR1 as SQVTM and CDR2 as ANQGSEA. The CDR3: CSVEDRAGAYEQYF. The CDR3 nucleotides are TGCAGCGTTGAAGATCGGGCAGGAGCCTACGAGCAGTACTTC.

This clonotype was found many times. The chain couples TRBV12-3 or TRBV12-4 to TRBJ2-6; a possible D gene is TRBD1 (6 bases). Trimming stripped 5 bases from V and 3 bases from J, with 23 bases between. The CDR3 is made up of 19 amino acids. CDR3 region: CASSASQGLGSSGANVLTF. The DNA of the CDR3 is TGTGCCAGCAGTGCCAGCCAGGGGCTCGGTAGTAGTGGGGCCAACGTCCTGACTTTC.

The chain carries TRBV3-1 and TRBJ1-2; the match to TRBD1 covers 10 bases. V lost 3 bases and J lost 4; bases outside the gene matches: 8. Germline V gives CDR1 LGHDT, CDR2 YNNKEL (reference sequence). This CDR3 spans 16 amino acids. The CDR3 here is CASSQRQGARIYGYTF. CDR3 nucleotide sequence: TGTGCCAGCAGCCAGCGACAGGGGGCGCGAATCTATGGCTACACCTTC.

The chain couples TRBV5-1 to TRBJ2-5; 7 nucleotides agree with TRBD2. Germline V lookup: CDR1 SGHRS, CDR2 YFSETQ. Trimming at V came to 0 bases and at J to 4 bases, leaving 6 bases not matched to a gene. The CDR3 contains 15 residues. This CDR3 is CASSLGREAGETQYF. The CDR3 DNA follows: TGCGCCAGCAGCTTGGGACGGGAGGCAGGAGAGACCCAGTACTTC. Drawing the rest from reference TRBV5-1 and TRBJ2-5, the complete variable domain is KAGVTQTPRYLIKTRGQQVTLSCSPISGHRSVSWYQQTPGQGLQFLFEYFSETQRNKGNFPGRFSGRQFSNSRSEMNVSTLELGDSALYLCASSLGREAGETQYFGPGTRLLVL.

The chain combines TRBV3-1 with TRBJ2-7, with D unclear. The CDR3 consists of 14 residues. The V end was cut by 1 base, the J end by 3 bases, with 10 bases between. CDR1 is LGHDT and CDR2 is YNNKEL in the germline V gene (reference sequence). This CDR3 reads CASSQAKANYEQYF. The DNA for the CDR3 is TGTGCCAGCAGCCAAGCGAAGGCTAACTACGAGCAGTACTTC.

This clonotype came up once. The rearrangement uses TRBV11-2 and TRBJ2-4, with TRBD2 matching over 7 bases. CDR3 length: 14 residues. The V gene end was trimmed by 5 bases and the J gene end by 13 bases; junction bases not matched to a gene: 14. Germline CDR1 reads SGHAT; CDR2 reads FQNNGV. This CDR3 is CASSARTRGNEQYF. CDR3 bases: TGTGCCAGCAGCGCACGGACTAGGGGCAATGAGCAGTACTTC.

On this clonotype: At one boundary the junction diverges from the germline segment, which might be a read error. The chain has TRBV5-6 and TRBJ2-4; a weak D match, TRBD2 (6 bases). CDR1 is SGHDT and CDR2 is YYEEEE in the germline V gene. The CDR3 is 16 residues long. The CDR3 DNA reads TGTACCAGCAGCTTGGTGGGGGAGGCGGGCAAAAACATTCAGTACTTC. It encodes CTSSLVGEAGKNIQYF.

This clonotype has just a few counts. The rearrangement uses TRBV12-3 or TRBV12-4 and TRBJ1-5; D is perhaps TRBD1 (5 bases). V was shortened by 0 bases and J by 4 bases, with 10 bases between the two germline ends. The CDR3 covers 15 residues. CDR3 loop: CASSLAIGGNQPQHF. CDR3 DNA sequence: TGTGCCAGCAGTTTAGCGATCGGGGGTAATCAGCCCCAGCATTTT.

This chain links TRBV24-1 with TRBJ2-5, with D perhaps matching TRBD1 or TRBD2 (5 bases each). Per germline, CDR1 KGHDR and CDR2 SFDVKD. The V gene lost 3 bases and the J gene lost 5 bases, with 9 bases spanning the gap. This CDR3 is built from 13 residues. The CDR3 reads CATSDGTKETQYF. The CDR3 DNA is TGTGCCACCAGTGATGGGACCAAGGAGACCCAGTACTTC.

V gene TRBV20-1 combines with J gene TRBJ1-2, with TRBD1 matching 7 bases. The CDR3 is 15 residues long. V lost 1 base, J lost 1 base, and 6 bases stayed unmatched. The germline CDR1 and CDR2 sequences are DFQATT and SNEGSKA (reference sequence). This CDR3 is CSARGIGQDNYGYTF. DNA of the CDR3: TGCAGTGCTAGAGGGATCGGACAGGATAACTATGGCTACACCTTC.

V and J are TRBV10-3 and TRBJ2-7, with 7 bases aligning to TRBD1. There are 16 residues in the CDR3. CDR1 and CDR2 (germline): ENHRY, SYGVKD. With V trimmed by 7 bases and J by 2 bases, 14 bases remained unmatched. In DNA form, the CDR3 reads TGTGCCATCAAGGATTCTAGGACAGGCCCCACCTACGAGCAGTACTTC. Translating gives CAIKDSRTGPTYEQYF.

This clonotype was seen only once. V is TRBV3-1 and J is TRBJ2-7; D is perhaps TRBD1 or TRBD2 (6 bases each). Germline V lookup: CDR1 LGHDT, CDR2 YNNKEL (reference sequence). The length of the CDR3 is 15 residues. The V gene lost 0 bases and the J gene lost 3 bases, with 12 bases spanning the gap. The CDR3 loop reads CASSQEGGRDYEQYF. The DNA for the CDR3 is TGTGCCAGCAGCCAAGAAGGGGGGAGAGACTACGAGCAGTACTTC.

This clonotype was recorded a few times. The chain uses TRBV9 and TRBJ2-3, with D maybe TRBD1 (6 bases). Germline V lookup: CDR1 SGDLS, CDR2 YYNGEE. This CDR3 contains 16 residues. V was pared by 0 bases and J by 2 bases, with 13 bases between. CDR3 nucleotides: TGTGCCAGCAGCGTAGGTAGAGGGGGAAACACAGATACGCAGTATTTT. It specifies CASSVGRGGNTDTQYF.

This clonotype appeared a single time. CDR3 DNA sequence: TGTGCCAGCAGCCAAGCCGAGGGAGGCAGATACGCGTATTTT. Translation gives CASSQAEGGRYAYF. The genes are TRBV3-1 and TRBJ2-3; a possible D gene is TRBD2 (6 bases). CDR3 length: 14 amino acids. Trimming took off 1 base at V and 14 bases at J, with 19 bases between the two ends. Germline CDR1 is LGHDT and CDR2 is YNNKEL (reference sequence).

This clonotype was detected only a few times. The chain recombines TRBV29-1 with TRBJ2-4, with 10 bases fitting TRBD1. The CDR3 totals 14 residues. Germline CDR1 SQVTM, CDR2 ANQGSEA. V lost 4 bases, J lost 3 bases, and 3 bases stayed unmatched. The CDR3 region has the DNA TGCAGCGTTGGCGACAGGGGGCACAAAAACATTCAGTACTTC. It encodes CSVGDRGHKNIQYF.

This clonotype was counted only a few times. The rearrangement joins TRBV9 to TRBJ1-1; D remains unclear. The CDR3 contains 13 residues. The V and J ends lost 4 bases and 5 bases respectively, with 12 bases between them. The germline CDR1 and CDR2 sequences are SGDLS and YYNGEE. The CDR3 loop reads CASSLGPETEAFF. The CDR3 region has the DNA TGTGCCAGCAGCCTCGGACCAGAAACTGAAGCTTTCTTT.

The chain carries TRBV24-1 and TRBJ2-1; D is unresolved. The CDR3 sequence is 15 residues long. The germline V gene encodes CDR1 KGHDR and CDR2 SFDVKD. V lost 5 bases and J lost 7, with 17 bases in between. In DNA, the CDR3 is TGTGCCACCAGTGTAGGCCAGGTTGGAAGGAATGAGCAGTTCTTC. This sequence encodes CATSVGQVGRNEQFF.

This clonotype has a single count. The V and J genes are TRBV14 and TRBJ2-1, with D uncertain. This CDR3 spans 12 amino acids. The V end lost 4 bases, the J end lost 9 bases, and 10 bases lay between the germline ends. Germline V gives CDR1 SGHDN, CDR2 FVKESK. The CDR3 nucleotides are TGTGCCAGCAGCCGGGTGTTTAGTGAGCAGTTCTTC. Translating gives CASSRVFSEQFF.

The J gene is TRBJ2-1, the V gene TRBV12-5, with unresolved D. V gave up 1 base and J gave up 0 bases, with 16 bases separating them. CDR1 is LGHNT and CDR2 is FRNRAP in the germline V gene. The CDR3 has 18 residues. CDR3 residues: CASGLDRAAIRSYNEQFF. The CDR3 nucleotides are TGTGCTAGTGGTTTGGATAGGGCGGCCATTCGCTCCTACAATGAGCAGTTCTTC.

This clonotype was seen more than once but under ten times. The chain carries TRBV24-1 and TRBJ2-2; D remains ambiguous. The germline V gene has CDR1 KGHDR and CDR2 SFDVKD. The ends were cut back, 4 bases at V and 4 bases at J, with 15 bases in the middle. The length of the CDR3 is 16 residues. The chain's CDR3 is CATSDLTRSGTGELFF. CDR3 nucleotide sequence: TGTGCCACCAGTGACCTGACCCGGTCGGGCACCGGGGAGCTGTTTTTT.

The rearrangement joins TRBV20-1 to TRBJ2-7, with 11 positions matching TRBD2. The V and J ends lost 4 bases and 4 bases, in that order; junction bases with no gene match: 6. The CDR3 spans 14 residues. In germline, CDR1 is DFQATT, CDR2 SNEGSKA (reference sequence). CDR3 loop: CSAMKTSGVYEQYF. The DNA of the CDR3 is TGCAGTGCTATGAAGACTAGCGGGGTTTACGAGCAGTACTTC.

This chain joins TRBV12-3 or TRBV12-4 and TRBJ2-1, with a weak D call TRBD2 (5 bases). The CDR3 contains 15 residues. The ends were cut back, 6 bases at V and 0 bases at J, with 12 bases in the middle. The DNA for the CDR3 is TGTGCCAGCAGGGAGGCCTTAGGCTCCTACAATGAGCAGTTCTTC. Translated, it gives CASREALGSYNEQFF.

The chain recombines TRBV9 with TRBJ2-3; 8 bases agree with TRBD2. The CDR3 totals 16 residues. V was clipped by 3 bases and J by 3 bases; unmatched bases: 9. The V gene's germline CDR1 is SGDLS and CDR2 YYNGEE. The CDR3 DNA reads as TGTGCCAGCAGCGCCTCCCCACTAGCGGCAACAGATACGCAGTATTTT. Translated, it gives CASSASPLAATDTQYF.

The rearrangement uses TRBV6-6 and TRBJ1-6; 8 bases agree with TRBD1. The length of the CDR3 is 15 residues. Germline CDR1 and CDR2: MNHNY and SVGAGI (reference sequence). The V and J ends lost 3 bases and 7 bases, in that order; junction bases with no gene match: 5. The CDR3 sequence: CASSYSGTGNSPLHF. CDR3 in DNA: TGTGCCAGCAGTTATTCCGGGACAGGAAATTCACCCCTCCACTTT.